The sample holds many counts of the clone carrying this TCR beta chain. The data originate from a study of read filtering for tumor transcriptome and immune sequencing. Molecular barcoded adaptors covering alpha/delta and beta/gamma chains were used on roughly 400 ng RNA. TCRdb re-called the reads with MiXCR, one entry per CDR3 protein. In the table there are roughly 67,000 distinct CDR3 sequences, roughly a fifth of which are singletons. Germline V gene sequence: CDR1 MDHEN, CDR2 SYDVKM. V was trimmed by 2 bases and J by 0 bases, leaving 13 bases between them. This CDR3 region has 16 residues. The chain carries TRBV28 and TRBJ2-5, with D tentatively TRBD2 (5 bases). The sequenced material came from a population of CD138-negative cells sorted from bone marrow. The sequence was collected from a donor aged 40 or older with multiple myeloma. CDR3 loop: CASSLVPGSNQETQYF. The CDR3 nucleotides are TGTGCCAGCAGTTTAGTTCCGGGAAGCAACCAAGAGACCCAGTACTTC.